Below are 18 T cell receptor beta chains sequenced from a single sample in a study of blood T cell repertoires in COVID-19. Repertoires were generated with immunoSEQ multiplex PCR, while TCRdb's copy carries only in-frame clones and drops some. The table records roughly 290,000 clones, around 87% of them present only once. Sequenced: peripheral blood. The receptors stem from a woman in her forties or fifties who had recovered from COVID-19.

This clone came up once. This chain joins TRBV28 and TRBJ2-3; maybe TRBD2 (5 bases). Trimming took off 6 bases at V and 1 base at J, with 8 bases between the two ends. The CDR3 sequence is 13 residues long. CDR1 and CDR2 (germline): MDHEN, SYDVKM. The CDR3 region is CASRKGGTDTQYF. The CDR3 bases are TGTGCCAGCAGGAAGGGAGGCACAGATACGCAGTATTTT.

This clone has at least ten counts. The CDR3 nucleotides are TGTGCCAGTAAATCCAGCCGGGACGAGCAGTACTTC. This gives the protein CASKSSRDEQYF. The genes are TRBV19 and TRBJ2-7; D gene unclear. Germline V lookup: CDR1 LNHDA, CDR2 SQIVND (reference sequence). The V and J ends lost 7 bases and 5 bases respectively, with 12 bases between them. The CDR3 contains 12 residues.

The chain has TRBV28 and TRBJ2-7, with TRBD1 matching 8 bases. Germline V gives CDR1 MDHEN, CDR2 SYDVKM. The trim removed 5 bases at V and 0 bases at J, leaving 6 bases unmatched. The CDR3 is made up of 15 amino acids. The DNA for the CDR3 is TGTGCCAGCAGTCCCGACAGGGGTCCCTCCTACGAGCAGTACTTC. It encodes CASSPDRGPSYEQYF.

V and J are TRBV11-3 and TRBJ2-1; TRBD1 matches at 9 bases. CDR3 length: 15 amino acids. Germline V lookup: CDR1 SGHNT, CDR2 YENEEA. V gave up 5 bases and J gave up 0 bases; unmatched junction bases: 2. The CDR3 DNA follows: TGTGCCAGCAGCATGGGACAGGGCTCCTACAATGAGCAGTTCTTC. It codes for CASSMGQGSYNEQFF.

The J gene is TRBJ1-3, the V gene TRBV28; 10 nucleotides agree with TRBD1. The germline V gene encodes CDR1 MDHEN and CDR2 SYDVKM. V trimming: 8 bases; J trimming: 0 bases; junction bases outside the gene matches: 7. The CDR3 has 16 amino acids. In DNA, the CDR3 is TGTGCCAGCTCGACAGGGGGCGCGAGCTCTGGAAACACCATATATTTT. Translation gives CASSTGGASSGNTIYF.

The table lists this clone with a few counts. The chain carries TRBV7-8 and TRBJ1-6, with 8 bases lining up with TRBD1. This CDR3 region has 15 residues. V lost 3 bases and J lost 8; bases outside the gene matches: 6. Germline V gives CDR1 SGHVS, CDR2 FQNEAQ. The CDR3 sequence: CASSFNRGRDSPLHF. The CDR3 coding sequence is TGTGCCAGCAGCTTTAACAGGGGGAGGGATTCACCCCTCCACTTT.

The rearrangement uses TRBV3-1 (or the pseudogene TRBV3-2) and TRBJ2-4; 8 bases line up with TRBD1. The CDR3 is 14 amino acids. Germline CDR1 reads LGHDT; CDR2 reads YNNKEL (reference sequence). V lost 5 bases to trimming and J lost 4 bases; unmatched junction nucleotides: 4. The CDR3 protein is CASSYRDRKNIQYF. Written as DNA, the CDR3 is TGTGCCAGCAGCTACCGGGACAGGAAAAACATTCAGTACTTC.

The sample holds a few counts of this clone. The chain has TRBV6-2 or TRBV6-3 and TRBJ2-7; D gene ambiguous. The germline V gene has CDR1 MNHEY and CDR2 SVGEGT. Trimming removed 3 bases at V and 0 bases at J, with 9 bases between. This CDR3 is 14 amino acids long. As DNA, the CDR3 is TGTGCCAGCAGTTATCAGGCATCCTCCTACGAGCAGTACTTC. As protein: CASSYQASSYEQYF.

The CDR3 loop is CAIGGTADSPLHF. The CDR3 bases are TGTGCCATCGGGGGGACAGCTGATTCACCCCTCCACTTT. The V call is TRBV10-3, the J call TRBJ1-6; TRBD1 agrees at 7 bases. Germline assignment: CDR1 ENHRY and CDR2 SYGVKD. Trimming removed 8 bases from V and 8 bases from J; junction bases left unmatched: 6. The CDR3 spans 13 residues.

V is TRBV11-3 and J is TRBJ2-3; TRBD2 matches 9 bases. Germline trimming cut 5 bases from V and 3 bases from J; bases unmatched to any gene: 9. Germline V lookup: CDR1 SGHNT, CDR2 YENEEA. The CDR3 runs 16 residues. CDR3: CASSAASGVGTDTQYF. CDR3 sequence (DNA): TGTGCCAGCAGCGCAGCTAGCGGGGTTGGGACAGATACGCAGTATTTT.

CDR3 DNA sequence: TGTGCCACCAATAAACAGGACACTGAAGCTTTCTTT. Translation: CATNKQDTEAFF. V usage is TRBV2 and J usage is TRBJ1-1; the D gene is possibly TRBD1 (5 bases). The CDR3 has 12 residues. V lost 10 bases and J 3 bases, leaving 12 bases between the germline ends. Germline V CDR1 and CDR2: SNHLY, FYNNEI.

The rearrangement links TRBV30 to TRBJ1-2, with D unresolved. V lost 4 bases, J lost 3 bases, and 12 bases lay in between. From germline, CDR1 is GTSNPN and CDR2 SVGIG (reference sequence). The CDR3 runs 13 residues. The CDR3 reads CAWTLNRDYGYTF. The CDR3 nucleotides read TGTGCCTGGACCCTGAATAGAGACTATGGCTACACCTTC.

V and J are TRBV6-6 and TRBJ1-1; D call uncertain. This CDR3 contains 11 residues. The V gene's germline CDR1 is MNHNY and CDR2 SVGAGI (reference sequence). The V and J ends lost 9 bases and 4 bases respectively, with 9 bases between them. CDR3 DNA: TGTGCCAGTCTAGTTGGCACTGAAGCTTTCTTT. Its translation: CASLVGTEAFF.

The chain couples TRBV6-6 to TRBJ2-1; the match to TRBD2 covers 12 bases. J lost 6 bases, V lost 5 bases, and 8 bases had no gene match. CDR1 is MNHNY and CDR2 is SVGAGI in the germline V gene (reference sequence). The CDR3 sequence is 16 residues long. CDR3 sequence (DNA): TGTGCCAGCAGTACCTCTAGCGGGAGGGCCCTCAATGAGCAGTTCTTC. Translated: CASSTSSGRALNEQFF.

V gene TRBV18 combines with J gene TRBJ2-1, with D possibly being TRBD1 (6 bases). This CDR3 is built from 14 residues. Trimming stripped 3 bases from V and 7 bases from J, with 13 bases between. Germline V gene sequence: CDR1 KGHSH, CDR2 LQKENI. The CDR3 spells CASSPNTGWNEQFF. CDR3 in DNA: TGTGCCAGCTCACCGAATACAGGGTGGAATGAGCAGTTCTTC.

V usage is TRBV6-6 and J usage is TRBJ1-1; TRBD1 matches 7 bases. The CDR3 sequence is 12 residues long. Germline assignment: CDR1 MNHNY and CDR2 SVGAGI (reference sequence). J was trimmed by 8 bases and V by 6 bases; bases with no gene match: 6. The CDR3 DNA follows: TGTGCCAGCAGCCAAGGGACAGTCGAAGCTTTCTTT. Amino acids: CASSQGTVEAFF.

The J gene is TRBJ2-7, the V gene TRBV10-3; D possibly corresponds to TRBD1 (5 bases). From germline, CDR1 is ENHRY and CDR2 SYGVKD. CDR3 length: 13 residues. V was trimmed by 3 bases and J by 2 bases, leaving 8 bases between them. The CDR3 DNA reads TGTGCCATCAGTGAAGGGGTTCCCTACGAGCAGTACTTC. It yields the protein CAISEGVPYEQYF.

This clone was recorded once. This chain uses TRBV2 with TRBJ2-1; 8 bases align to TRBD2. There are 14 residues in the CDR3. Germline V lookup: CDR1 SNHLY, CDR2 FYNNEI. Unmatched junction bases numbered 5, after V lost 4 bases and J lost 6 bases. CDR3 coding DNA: TGTGCCAGCAGTGCGAGCGGGGGTTCCAATGAGCAGTTCTTC. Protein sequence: CASSASGGSNEQFF. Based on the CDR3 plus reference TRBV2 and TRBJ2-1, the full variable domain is EPEVTQTPSHQVTQMGQEVILRCVPISNHLYFYWYRQILGQKVEFLVSFYNNEISEKSEIFDDQFSVERPDGSNFTLKIRSTKLEDSAMYFCASSASGGSNEQFFGPGTRLTVL.